This T cell receptor beta chain was found in a study of T cell changes during pregnancy in multiple sclerosis. The CDR3 covers 18 residues. Germline CDR1 is LNHDA and CDR2 is SQIVND (reference sequence). With V trimmed by 5 bases and J by 3 bases, 18 bases remained unmatched. The repertoire was sequenced with immunoSEQ multiplex PCR; TCRdb's copy has only in-frame clones and lacks some. The data contain 50,000 or so clones, 80% to 95% of them seen just once; the ten biggest clones take up 3.9%. This clonotype was sampled from a female donor with multiple sclerosis, enrolled in a pregnancy study. The chain is built from TRBV19 and TRBJ2-7; 8 nucleotides match TRBD2. The input for sequencing was CD8+ T cells from peripheral blood mononuclear cells, taken after pregnancy. This chain's CDR3 is CASSSRSGTPRALYEQYF. The CDR3 nucleotides read TGTGCCAGTAGTTCGCGTAGCGGGACCCCCCGGGCTCTCTACGAGCAGTACTTC.